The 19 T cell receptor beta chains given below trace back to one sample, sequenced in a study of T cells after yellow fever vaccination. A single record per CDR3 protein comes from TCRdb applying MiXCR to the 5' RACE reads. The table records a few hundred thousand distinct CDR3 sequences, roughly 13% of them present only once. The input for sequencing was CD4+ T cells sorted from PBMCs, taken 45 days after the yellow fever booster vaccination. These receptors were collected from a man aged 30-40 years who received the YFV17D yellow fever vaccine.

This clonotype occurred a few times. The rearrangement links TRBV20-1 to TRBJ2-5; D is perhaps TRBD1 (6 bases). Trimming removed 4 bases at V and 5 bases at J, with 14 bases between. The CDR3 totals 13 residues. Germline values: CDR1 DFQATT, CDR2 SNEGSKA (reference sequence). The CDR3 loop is CSANRAEGETQYF. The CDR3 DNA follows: TGCAGTGCTAACAGGGCTGAGGGGGAGACCCAGTACTTC.

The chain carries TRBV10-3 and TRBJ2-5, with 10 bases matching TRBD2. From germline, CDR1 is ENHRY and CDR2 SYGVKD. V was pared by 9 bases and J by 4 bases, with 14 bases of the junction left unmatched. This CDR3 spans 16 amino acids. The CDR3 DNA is TGTGCCATTGCCCGACAGTTAGCGGGAGGAACAGAGACCCAGTACTTC. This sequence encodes CAIARQLAGGTETQYF.

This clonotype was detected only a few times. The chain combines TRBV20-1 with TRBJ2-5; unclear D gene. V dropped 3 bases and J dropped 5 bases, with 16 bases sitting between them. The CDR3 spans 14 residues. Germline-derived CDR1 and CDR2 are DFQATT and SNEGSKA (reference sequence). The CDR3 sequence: CSARPPVGRETQYF. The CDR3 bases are TGCAGTGCTAGGCCCCCGGTAGGGCGGGAGACCCAGTACTTC.

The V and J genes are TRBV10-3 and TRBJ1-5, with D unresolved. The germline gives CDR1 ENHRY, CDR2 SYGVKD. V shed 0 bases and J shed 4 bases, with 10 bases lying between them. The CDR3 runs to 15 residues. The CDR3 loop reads CAISESDKSNQPQHF. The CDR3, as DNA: TGTGCCATCAGTGAGTCAGACAAATCAAATCAGCCCCAGCATTTT.

In nucleotides, the CDR3 is TGTGCCTCGACTAGCGGGAGGTCAGATACGCAGTATTTT. Amino acids: CASTSGRSDTQYF. This chain connects TRBV5-6 to TRBJ2-3; the match to TRBD2 covers 13 bases. V lost 10 bases and J lost 4; bases outside the gene matches: 3. CDR1 SGHDT and CDR2 YYEEEE come from the germline V gene. The CDR3 totals 13 residues.

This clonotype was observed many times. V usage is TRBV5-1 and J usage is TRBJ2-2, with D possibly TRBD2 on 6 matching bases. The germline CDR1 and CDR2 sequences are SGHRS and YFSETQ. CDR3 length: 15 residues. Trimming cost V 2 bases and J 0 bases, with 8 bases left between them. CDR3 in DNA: TGCGCCAGCAGCTTTAGCGGTCCGAACACCGGGGAGCTGTTTTTT. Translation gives CASSFSGPNTGELFF.

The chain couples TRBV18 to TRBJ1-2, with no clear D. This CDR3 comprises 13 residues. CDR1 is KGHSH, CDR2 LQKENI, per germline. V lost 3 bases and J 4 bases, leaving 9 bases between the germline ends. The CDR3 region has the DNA TGTGCCAGCTCACCGGCGGGAGGCTATGGCTACACCTTC. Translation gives CASSPAGGYGYTF.

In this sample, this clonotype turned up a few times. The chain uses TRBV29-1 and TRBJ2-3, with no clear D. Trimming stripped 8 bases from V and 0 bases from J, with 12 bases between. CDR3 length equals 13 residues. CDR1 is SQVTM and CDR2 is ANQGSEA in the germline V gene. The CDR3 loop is CSSRMGSTDTQYF. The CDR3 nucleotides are TGCAGCTCCAGGATGGGGAGCACAGATACGCAGTATTTT.

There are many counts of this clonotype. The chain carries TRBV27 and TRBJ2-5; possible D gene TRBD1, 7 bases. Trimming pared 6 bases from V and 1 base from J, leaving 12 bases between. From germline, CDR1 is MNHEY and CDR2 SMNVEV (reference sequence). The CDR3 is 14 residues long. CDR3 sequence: CASSLRDSQETQYF. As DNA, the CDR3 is TGTGCCAGCAGCTTGCGGGACAGCCAAGAGACCCAGTACTTC.

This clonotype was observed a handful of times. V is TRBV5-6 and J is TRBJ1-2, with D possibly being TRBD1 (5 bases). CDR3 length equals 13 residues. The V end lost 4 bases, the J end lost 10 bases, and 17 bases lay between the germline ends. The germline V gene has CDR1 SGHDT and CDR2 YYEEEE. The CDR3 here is CASSPGTQAFYTF. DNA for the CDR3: TGTGCCAGCAGCCCCGGGACGCAAGCTTTCTACACCTTC.

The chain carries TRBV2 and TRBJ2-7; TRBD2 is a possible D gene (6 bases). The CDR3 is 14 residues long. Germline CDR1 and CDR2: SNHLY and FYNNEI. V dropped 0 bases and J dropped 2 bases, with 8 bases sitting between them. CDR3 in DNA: TGTGCCAGCAGTGAAGCTAGCGGCCCCTACGAGCAGTACTTC. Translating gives CASSEASGPYEQYF.

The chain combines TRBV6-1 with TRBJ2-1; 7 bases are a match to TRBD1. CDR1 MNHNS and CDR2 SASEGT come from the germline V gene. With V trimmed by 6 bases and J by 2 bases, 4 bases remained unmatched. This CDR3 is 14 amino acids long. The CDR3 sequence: CASRTGTPYNEQFF. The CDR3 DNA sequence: TGTGCCAGCAGGACAGGGACACCCTACAATGAGCAGTTCTTC.

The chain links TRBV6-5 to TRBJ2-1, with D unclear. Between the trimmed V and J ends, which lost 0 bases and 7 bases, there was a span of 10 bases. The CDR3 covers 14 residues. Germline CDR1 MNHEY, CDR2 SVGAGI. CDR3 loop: CASSYSPMRNEQFF. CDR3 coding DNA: TGTGCCAGCAGTTACTCCCCTATGCGGAATGAGCAGTTCTTC.

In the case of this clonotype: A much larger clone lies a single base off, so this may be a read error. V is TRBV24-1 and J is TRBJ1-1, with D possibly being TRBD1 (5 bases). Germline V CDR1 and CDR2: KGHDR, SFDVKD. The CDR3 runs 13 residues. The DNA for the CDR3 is TGTGCCACCGGTGAAAGGGGCGGCGGGAGGGCTTTCTTT. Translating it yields CATGERGGGRAFF.

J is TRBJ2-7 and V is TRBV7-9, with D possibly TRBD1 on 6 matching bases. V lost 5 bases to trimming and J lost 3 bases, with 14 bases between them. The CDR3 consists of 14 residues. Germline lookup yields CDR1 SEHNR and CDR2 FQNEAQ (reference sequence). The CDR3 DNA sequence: TGTGCCAGCAGCAATAGACCAGGGGACTACGAGCAGTACTTC. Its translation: CASSNRPGDYEQYF.

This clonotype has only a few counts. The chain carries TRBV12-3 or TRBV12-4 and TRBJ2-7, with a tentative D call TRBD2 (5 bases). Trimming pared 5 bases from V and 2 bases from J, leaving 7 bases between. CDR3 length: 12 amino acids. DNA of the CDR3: TGTGCCAGCAGTATCGGGGCCTACGAGCAGTACTTC. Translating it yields CASSIGAYEQYF.

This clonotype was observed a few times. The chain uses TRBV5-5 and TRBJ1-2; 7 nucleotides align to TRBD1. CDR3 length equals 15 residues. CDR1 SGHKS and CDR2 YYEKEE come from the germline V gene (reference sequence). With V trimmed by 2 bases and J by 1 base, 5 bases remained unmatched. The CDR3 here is CASSFTGADNYGYTF. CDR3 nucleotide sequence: TGTGCCAGCAGCTTCACAGGGGCCGATAACTATGGCTACACCTTC.

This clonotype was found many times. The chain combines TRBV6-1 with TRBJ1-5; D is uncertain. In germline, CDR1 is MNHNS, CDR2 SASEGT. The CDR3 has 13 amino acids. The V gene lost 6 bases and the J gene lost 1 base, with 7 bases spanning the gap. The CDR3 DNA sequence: TGTGCCAGCAGCCTCTGGAGCAATCAGCCCCAGCATTTT. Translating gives CASSLWSNQPQHF.

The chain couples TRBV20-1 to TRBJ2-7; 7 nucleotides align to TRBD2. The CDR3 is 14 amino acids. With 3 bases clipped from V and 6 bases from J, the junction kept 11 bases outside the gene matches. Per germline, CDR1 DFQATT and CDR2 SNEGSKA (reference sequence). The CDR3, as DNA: TGCAGTGCTAGCCGGGGGGACTTCCTTTCCGAGCAGTACTTC. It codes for CSASRGDFLSEQYF.